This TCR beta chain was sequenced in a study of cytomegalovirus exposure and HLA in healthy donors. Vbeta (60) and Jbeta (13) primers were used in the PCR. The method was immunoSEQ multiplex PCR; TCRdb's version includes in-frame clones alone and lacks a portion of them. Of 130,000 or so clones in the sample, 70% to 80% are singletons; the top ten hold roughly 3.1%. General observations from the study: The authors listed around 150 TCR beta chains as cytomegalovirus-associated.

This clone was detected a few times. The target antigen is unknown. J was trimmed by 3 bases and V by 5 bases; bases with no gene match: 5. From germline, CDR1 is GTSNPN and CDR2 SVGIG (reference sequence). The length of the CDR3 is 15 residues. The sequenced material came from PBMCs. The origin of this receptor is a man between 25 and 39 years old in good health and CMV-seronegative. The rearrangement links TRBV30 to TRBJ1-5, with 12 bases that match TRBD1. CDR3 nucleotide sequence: TGTGCCTGGGCCCGGGACAGGGGGCCCAATCAGCCCCAGCATTTT. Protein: CAWARDRGPNQPQHF.